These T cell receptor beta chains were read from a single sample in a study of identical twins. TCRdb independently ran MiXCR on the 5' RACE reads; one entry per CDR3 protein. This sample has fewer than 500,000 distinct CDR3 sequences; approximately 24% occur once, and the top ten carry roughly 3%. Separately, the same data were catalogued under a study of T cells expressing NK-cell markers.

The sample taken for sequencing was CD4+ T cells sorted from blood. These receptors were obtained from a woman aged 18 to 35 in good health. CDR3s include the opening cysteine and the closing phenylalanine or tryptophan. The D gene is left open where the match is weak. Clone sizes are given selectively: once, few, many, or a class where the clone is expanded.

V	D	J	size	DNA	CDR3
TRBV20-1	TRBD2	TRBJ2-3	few	TGCAGTGCTAGGAGACTAAGCGGGGCCACAGATACGCAGTATTTT	CSARRLSGATDTQYF
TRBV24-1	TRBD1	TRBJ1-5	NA	TGTGCCACCAGTGATCAGGGGGACAGGGGTTGCCAGCCCCAGCATTTT	CATSDQGDRGCQPQHF
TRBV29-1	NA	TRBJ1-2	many	TGCAGCGTAAAAAGGGCGAACTATGGCTACACCTTC	CSVKRANYGYTF
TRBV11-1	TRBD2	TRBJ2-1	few	TGTGCCAGCAGCAGAAGACTTGGTGGACTAGCGGGGTACAATGAGCAGTTCTTC	CASSRRLGGLAGYNEQFF
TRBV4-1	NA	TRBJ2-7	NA	TGCGCCAGCAGCCAAGTGTACCTGAGCTCCTACGAGCAGTACTTC	CASSQVYLSSYEQYF
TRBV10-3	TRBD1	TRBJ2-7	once	TGTGCCATAGGCGGGGACAGGGCTTACGAGCAGTACTTC	CAIGGDRAYEQYF
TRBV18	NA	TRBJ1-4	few	TGTGCCAGCTCACCACCGGGGGACGCTGAAAAACTGTTTTTT	CASSPPGDAEKLFF
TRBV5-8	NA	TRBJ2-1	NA	TGTGCCAGCAGCTTGTATCCGGGGCCAAACTCCTACAATGAGCAGTTCTTC	CASSLYPGPNSYNEQFF
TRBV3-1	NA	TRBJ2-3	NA	TGTGCCAGCAGCACGGCTAAGGATACGCAGTATTTT	CASSTAKDTQYF
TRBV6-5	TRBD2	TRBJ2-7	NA	TGTGCCAGCAGTTACGACCAGACGGGAGGGATAAGCGAGCAGTACTTC	CASSYDQTGGISEQYF
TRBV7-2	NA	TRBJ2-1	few	TGTGCCAGCAGCCGGACTGAGAATGAGCAGTTCTTC	CASSRTENEQFF
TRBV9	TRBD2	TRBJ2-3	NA	TGTGCCAGCAGCGTAGTACTAGCGGAGTTAGATACGCAGTATTTT	CASSVVLAELDTQYF
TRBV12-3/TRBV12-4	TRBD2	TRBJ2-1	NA	TGTGCCAGCAGTTTTTATGCTTCGCGGGCCGGGACTATCAATGAGCAGTTCTTC	CASSFYASRAGTINEQFF
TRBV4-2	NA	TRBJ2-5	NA	TGTGCCAGCAGCCACGGGGTTCGGAAAGAGACCCAGTACTTC	CASSHGVRKETQYF
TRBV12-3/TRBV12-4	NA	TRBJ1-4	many	TGTGCCAGCAGTTTAGCGCGCCTCGACGAAAAACTGTTTTTT	CASSLARLDEKLFF
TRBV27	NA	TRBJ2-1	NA	TGTGCCAGCAGTTTATCCCACGGGGGCCCCTACAATGAGCAGTTCTTC	CASSLSHGGPYNEQFF
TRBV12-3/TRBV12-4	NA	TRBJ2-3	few	TGTGCCAGCAGTTTTGGAGCGGTTACGCAGTATTTT	CASSFGAVTQYF
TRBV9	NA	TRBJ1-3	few	TGTGCCAGCAGCGTAGGTCCGGACTCTGGAAACACCATATATTTT	CASSVGPDSGNTIYF
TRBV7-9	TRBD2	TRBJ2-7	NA	TGTGCGGCCGGGACTAGCGGCTACGAGCAGTACTTC	CAAGTSGYEQYF